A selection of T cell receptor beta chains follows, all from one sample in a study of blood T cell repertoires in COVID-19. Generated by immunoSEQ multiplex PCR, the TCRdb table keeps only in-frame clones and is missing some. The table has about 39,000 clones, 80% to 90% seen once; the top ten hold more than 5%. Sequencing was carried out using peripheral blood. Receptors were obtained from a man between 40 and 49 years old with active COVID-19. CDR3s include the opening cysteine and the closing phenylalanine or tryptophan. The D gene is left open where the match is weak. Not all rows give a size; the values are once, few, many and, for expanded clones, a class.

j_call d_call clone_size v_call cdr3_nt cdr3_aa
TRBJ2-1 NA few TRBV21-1 TGTGCCAGCAGCAAAGGCGGCAGCGATGAGCAGTTCTTC CASSKGGSDEQFF
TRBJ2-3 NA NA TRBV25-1 TGTGCCTATACGCCCCGGGGGTCCACAGATACGCAGTATTTT CAYTPRGSTDTQYF
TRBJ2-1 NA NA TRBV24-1 TGTGCCACCAGTGATGAGGCGAATGAGCAGTTCTTC CATSDEANEQFF
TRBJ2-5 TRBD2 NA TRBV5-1 TGCGCCAGCAGCTCGGGACTAGCGGGATCGTCGGGAGAGACCCAGTACTTC CASSSGLAGSSGETQYF
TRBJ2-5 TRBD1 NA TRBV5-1 TGCGCCAGCAGCTGGATTGGGGACAGGGGGGAGACCCAGTACTTC CASSWIGDRGETQYF
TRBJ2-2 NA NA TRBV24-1 TGTGCCACCAGTGATAAGCAGGGTGAAGGGGAGCTGTTTTTT CATSDKQGEGELFF
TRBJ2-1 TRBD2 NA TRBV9 TGTGCCAGCATCCGTTGGGGTCGGGAGGGGTTACACGGTGAGCAGTTCTTC CASIRWGREGLHGEQFF
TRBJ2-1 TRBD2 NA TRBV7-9 TGTGCCAGCAGCTCTAATCGACTAGCGGGCCCCCGGGAGCGCAATGAGCAGTTCTTC CASSSNRLAGPRERNEQFF
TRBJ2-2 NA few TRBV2 TGTGCCAGCAGTGTGGTGAGGGTGGTTACCGGGGAGCTGTTTTTT CASSVVRVVTGELFF
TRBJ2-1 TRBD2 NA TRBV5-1 TGCGCCAGCAGCTTCGGACTAGCGGGAGCGGAAGAGCAGTTCTTC CASSFGLAGAEEQFF
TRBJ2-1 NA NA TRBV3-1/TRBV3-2 TGTGCCAGCAGCTCCTACGCCAACAATGAGCAGTTCTTC CASSSYANNEQFF
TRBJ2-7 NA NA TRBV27 TGTGCCAGCAGTTTATACGGAGGGCCTAACACCGAGCAGTACTTC CASSLYGGPNTEQYF
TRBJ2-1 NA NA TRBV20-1 TGCAGTGCTACTGACAGAACCAATGAGCAGTTCTTC CSATDRTNEQFF
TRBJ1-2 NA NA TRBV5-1 TGCGCCAGCAGGTTACCACCGGGACAAGGGCCTGGCTACACCTTC CASRLPPGQGPGYTF
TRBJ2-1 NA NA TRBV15 TGTGCCACCAGCAGAGGCGGGGCAGGGGGTAATGAGCAGTTCTTC CATSRGGAGGNEQFF
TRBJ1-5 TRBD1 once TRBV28 TGTGCCAGCAGGTACCCCGCGGCAGGGGGCGGTCAGCCCCAGCATTTT CASRYPAAGGGQPQHF
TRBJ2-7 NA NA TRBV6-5 TGTGCCAGCACCTGGGCCACGAGCTCCTACGAGCAGTACTTC CASTWATSSYEQYF
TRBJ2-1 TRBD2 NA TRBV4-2 TGTGCCAGCAGCCAAATGGGACTAGCGGGAGTGGTTGAGCAGTTCTTC CASSQMGLAGVVEQFF
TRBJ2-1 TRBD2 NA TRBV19 TGTGCCAGTAGTATTACCGGCGGGAGGACCCACAATGAGCAGTTCTTC CASSITGGRTHNEQFF
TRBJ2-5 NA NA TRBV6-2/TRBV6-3 TGTGCCAGCAGCCCGCTTATCCGAAAACGGGGACTAGAGACCCAGTACTTC CASSPLIRKRGLETQYF
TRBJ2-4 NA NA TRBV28 TGTGCCAGCAGTTCACTCGGACAGTTACTAGCCAAAAACATTCAGTACTTC CASSSLGQLLAKNIQYF
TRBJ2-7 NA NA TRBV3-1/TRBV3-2 TGTGCCAGCAGAGGGGCAGGGATTCAAGAGCAGTACTTC CASRGAGIQEQYF
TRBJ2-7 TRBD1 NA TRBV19 TGTGCCAGTAGTATAGGACAGGGGGACTCCTACGAGCAGTACTTC CASSIGQGDSYEQYF
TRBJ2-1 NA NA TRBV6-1 TGTGCCAGCAGTGTGGGACTGACTCTTGGGACGGAGAAGACGTTCTTC CASSVGLTLGTEKTFF
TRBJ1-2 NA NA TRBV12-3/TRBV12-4 TGTGCCAGCCGAGAGATCTATGGCTACACCTTC CASREIYGYTF
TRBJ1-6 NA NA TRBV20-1 TGCAGTGCTAGTTTCATAGACGGCGGGGGCGGTGGGAGCCCCCTCCACTTT CSASFIDGGGGGSPLHF
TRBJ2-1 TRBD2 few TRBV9 TGTGCCAGCAGCGGACTAGCGGGGTTGAGCTCCTACAATGAGCAGTTCTTC CASSGLAGLSSYNEQFF
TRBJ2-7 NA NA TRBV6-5 TGTGCCAGCGCACGGTTGAGCTCCTACGAGCAGTACTTC CASARLSSYEQYF
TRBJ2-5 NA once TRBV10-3 TGTGCCATCAGTGACCCCCTTGCAGCGGGCGAAACCGGGGGAGAGACCCAGTACTTC CAISDPLAAGETGGETQYF
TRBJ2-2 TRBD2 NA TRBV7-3 TGTGCCAGCAGCTTAAGGACTAGCGTCGGGGAGCTGTTTTTT CASSLRTSVGELFF
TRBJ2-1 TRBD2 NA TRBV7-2 TGTGCCAGCAGCCCGACTAGCGGAGGTTACAATGAGCAGTTCTTC CASSPTSGGYNEQFF
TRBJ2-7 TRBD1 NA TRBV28 TGTGCCAGCAGTGGACAGGGTAAAGCTTACGAGCAGTACTTC CASSGQGKAYEQYF
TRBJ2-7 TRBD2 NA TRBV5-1 TGCGCCAGCAGCTTCACTAGCGGCTACGAGCAGTACTTC CASSFTSGYEQYF
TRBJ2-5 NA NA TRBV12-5 TGTGCTAGTGGTATCGCGGGGCAGGAGACCCAGTACTTC CASGIAGQETQYF
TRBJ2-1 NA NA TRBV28 TGTGCCAGCAGAGCAGCGGTCAATGAGCAGTTCTTC CASRAAVNEQFF
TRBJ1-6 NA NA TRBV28 TGTGCCAGCAGTGTGGACAGTCTATATTCACCCCTCCACTTT CASSVDSLYSPLHF